Detailed here is one TCR beta chain. A read error is the likely source, as a far larger clone sits one nucleotide away. The CDR3 runs 16 residues. Germline lookup yields CDR1 KGHDR and CDR2 SFDVKD. V was clipped by 0 bases and J by 11 bases; unmatched bases: 13. The sample comes from a study of regulatory T cells in long-lasting Graves disease. Time point given: newly diagnosed GD, antithyroid drugs for less than 3 months. RNA isolated from PBMCs was used to make the TCR library. Combining iRepertoire HTBI primers with Arm-PCR of CDR3 regions, the authors built TCR beta libraries. TCRdb ran MiXCR on the multiplex PCR reads and lists one entry per CDR3 protein. This table holds 450,000 to 700,000 distinct CDR3 sequences, roughly 13% found once. These data were also reused for a study on T cells in Graves' hyperthyroidism and ophthalmopathy.

J is TRBJ2-5 and V is TRBV24-1, with 8 bases identical to TRBD2. Sequenced here: peripheral blood mononuclear cells (PBMCs), sampled at new diagnosis, from a patient treated with antithyroid drugs. The receptor comes from a man younger than 40 with Graves disease. The CDR3 sequence is CATSDLSGRAPEEQYF. Here the CDR3 DNA reads TGTGCCACCAGTGATTTGTCCGGGAGGGCCCCCGAAGAGCAGTACTTC.